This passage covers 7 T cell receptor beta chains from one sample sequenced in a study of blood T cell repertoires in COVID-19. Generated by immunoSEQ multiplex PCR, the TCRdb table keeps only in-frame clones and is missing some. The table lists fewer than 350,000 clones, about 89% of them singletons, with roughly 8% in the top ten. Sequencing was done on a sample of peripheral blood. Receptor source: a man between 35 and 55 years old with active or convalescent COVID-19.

The CDR3 region is CASSARANQPQHF. In nucleotides, the CDR3 is TGTGCCAGCAGTGCCAGGGCCAATCAGCCCCAGCATTTT. The chain uses TRBV6-4 and TRBJ1-5; D might be TRBD1 (5 bases). Deletions cut 4 bases from V and 3 bases from J, with 7 bases between. CDR3 size: 13 residues. Per the germline V gene, CDR1 is MRHNA and CDR2 is SNTAGT.

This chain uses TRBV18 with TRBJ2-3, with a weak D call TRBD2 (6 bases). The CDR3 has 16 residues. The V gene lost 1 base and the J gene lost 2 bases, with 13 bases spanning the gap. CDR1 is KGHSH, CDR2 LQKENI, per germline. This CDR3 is CASSPRAGSNTDTQYF. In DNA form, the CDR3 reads TGTGCCAGCTCACCACGAGCGGGCTCAAACACAGATACGCAGTATTTT.

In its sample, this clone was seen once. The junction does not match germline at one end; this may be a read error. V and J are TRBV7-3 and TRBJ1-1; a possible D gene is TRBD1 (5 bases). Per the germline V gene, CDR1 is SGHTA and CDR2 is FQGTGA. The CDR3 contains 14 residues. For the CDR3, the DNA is TGTGCCAGCAACTTAACCGGGGGGAAGACTGAAGCTTTCTTT. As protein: CASNLTGGKTEAFF.

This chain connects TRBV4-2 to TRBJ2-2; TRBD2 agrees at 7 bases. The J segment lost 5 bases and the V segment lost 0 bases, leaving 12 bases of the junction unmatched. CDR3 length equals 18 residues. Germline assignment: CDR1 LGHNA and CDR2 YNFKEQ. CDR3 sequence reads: CASSQDVHGGGSTGELFF. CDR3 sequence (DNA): TGTGCCAGCAGCCAAGATGTTCATGGGGGAGGGTCGACCGGGGAGCTGTTTTTT.

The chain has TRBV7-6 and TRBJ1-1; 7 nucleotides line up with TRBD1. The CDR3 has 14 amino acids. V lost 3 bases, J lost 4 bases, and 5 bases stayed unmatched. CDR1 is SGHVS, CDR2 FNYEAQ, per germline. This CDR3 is CASSLTGTGTEAFF. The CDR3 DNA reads TGTGCCAGCAGCTTGACAGGGACGGGCACTGAAGCTTTCTTT.

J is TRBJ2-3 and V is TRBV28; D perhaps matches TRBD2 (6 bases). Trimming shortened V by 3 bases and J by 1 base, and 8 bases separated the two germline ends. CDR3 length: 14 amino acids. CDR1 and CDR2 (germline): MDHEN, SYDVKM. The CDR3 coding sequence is TGTGCCAGCAGTTTGGGGGGACGCACAGATACGCAGTATTTT. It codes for CASSLGGRTDTQYF.

The CDR3 loop reads CASSVVGLAGGYTDEQFF. CDR3 nucleotide sequence: TGTGCCAGCAGCGTAGTGGGACTAGCGGGAGGGTATACGGATGAGCAGTTCTTC. The chain combines TRBV9 with TRBJ2-1; 16 nucleotides align to TRBD2. Unmatched junction bases numbered 8, after V lost 0 bases and J lost 8 bases. CDR3 size: 18 residues. Germline V gives CDR1 SGDLS, CDR2 YYNGEE.